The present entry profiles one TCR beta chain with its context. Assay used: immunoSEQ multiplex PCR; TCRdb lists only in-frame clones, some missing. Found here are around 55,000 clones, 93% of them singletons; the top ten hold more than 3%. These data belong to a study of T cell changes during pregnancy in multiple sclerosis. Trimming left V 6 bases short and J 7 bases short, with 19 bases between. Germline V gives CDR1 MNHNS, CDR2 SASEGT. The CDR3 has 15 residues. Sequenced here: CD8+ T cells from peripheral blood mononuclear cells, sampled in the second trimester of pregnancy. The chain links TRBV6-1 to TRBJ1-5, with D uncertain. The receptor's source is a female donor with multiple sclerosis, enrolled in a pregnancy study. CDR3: CASRATDTPDQPQHF. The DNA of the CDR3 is TGTGCCAGCAGGGCAACAGATACTCCTGACCAGCCCCAGCATTTT.